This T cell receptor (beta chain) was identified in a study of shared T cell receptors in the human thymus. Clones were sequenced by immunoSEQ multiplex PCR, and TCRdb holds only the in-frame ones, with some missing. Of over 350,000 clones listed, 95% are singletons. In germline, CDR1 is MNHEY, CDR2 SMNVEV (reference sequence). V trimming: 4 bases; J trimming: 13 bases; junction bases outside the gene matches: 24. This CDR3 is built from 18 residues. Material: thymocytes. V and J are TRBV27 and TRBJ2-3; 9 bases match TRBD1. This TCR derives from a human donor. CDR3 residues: CASSSPHRGRKDTHQEYF. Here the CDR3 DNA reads TGTGCCAGCAGTTCGCCCCACAGGGGGCGGAAAGATACGCATCAGGAGTATTTT.